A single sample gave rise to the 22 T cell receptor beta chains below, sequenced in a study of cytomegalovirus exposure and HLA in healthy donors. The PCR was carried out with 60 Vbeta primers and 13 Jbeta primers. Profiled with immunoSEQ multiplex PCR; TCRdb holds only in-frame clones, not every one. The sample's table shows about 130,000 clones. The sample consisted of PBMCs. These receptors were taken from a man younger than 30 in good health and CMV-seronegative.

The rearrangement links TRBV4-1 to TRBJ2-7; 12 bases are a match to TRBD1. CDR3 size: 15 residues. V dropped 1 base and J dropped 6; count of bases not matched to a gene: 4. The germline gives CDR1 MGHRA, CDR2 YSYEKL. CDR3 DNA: TGCGCCAGCAGCCAAGTGGGACAGGGGGCCCCCGAGCAGTACTTC. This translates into CASSQVGQGAPEQYF.

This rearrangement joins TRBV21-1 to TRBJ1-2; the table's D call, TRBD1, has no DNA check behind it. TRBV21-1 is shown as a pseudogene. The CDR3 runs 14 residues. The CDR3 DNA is TGTGCCAGCAGCACTGACAGGCCTAGCTATGGCTACACCTTC. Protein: CASSTDRPSYGYTF.

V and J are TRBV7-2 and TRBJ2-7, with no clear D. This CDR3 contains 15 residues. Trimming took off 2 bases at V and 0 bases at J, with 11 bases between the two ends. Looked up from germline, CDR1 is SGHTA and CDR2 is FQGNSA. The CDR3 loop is CASSLFRGLSYEQYF. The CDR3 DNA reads TGTGCCAGCAGCTTATTCCGAGGTCTCTCCTACGAGCAGTACTTC.

For the CDR3, the DNA is TGTGCCAGCAGCGGGAACAGGGGTTTCGATTCTGGCTACACCTTC. Encoded protein: CASSGNRGFDSGYTF. The gene calls are TRBV28 and TRBJ1-2, with 7 bases identical to TRBD1. V lost 6 bases to trimming and J lost 7 bases; unmatched junction nucleotides: 14. CDR1 and CDR2 from the germline V gene are MDHEN and SYDVKM. The CDR3 covers 15 residues.

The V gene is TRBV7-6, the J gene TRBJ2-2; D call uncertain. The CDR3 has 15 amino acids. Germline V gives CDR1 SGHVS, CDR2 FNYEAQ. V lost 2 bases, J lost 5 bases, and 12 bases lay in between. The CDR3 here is CASSLIAGVTGELFF. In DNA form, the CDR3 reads TGTGCCAGCAGCTTAATCGCAGGTGTTACCGGGGAGCTGTTTTTT.

In DNA form, the CDR3 reads TGTGCCAGCAGGCAGACAAATACGCAGTATTTT. Amino acids: CASRQTNTQYF. The V call is TRBV27, the J call TRBJ2-3; D is unclear. CDR1 and CDR2 from the germline V gene are MNHEY and SMNVEV (reference sequence). The CDR3 totals 11 residues. V gave up 6 bases and J gave up 7 bases, with 8 bases separating them.

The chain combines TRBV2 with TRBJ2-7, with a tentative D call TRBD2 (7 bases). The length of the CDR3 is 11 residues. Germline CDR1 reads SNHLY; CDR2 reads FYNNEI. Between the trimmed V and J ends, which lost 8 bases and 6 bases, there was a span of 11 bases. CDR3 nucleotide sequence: TGTGCCAGCCGAGGGGGGGTCGAGCAGTACTTC. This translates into CASRGGVEQYF.

CDR3 protein: CAYGGSSGNTIYF. CDR3 DNA: TGTGCCTACGGCGGGAGCTCTGGAAACACCATATATTTT. V usage is TRBV30 and J usage is TRBJ1-3, with no clear D. The germline V gene encodes CDR1 GTSNPN and CDR2 SVGIG (reference sequence). V was cut by 7 bases and J by 0 bases, with 10 bases left in between. The CDR3 is 13 residues long.

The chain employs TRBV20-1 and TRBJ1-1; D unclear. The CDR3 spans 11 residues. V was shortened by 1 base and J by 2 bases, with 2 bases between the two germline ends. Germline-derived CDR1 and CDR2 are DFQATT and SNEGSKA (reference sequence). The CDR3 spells CSARANTEAFF. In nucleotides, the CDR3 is TGCAGTGCTAGAGCAAACACTGAAGCTTTCTTT.

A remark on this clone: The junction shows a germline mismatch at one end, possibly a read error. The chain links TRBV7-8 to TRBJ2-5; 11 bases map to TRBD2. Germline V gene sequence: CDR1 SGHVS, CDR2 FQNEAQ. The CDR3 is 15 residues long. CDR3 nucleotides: TGTGCCAGCAGCTTATTTTCAGGGACTAGCGGTATAGGGAACTTC. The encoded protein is CASSLFSGTSGIGNF.

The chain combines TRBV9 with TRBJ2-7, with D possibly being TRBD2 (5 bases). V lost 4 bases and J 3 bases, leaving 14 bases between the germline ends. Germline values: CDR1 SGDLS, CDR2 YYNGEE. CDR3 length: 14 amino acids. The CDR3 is CASSPRTRVYEQYF. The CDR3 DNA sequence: TGTGCCAGCAGCCCCAGGACTCGCGTCTACGAGCAGTACTTC. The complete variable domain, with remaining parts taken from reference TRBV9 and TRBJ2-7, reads DSGVTQTPKHLITATGQRVTLRCSPRSGDLSVYWYQQSLDQGLQFLIQYYNGEERAKGNILERFSAQQFPDLHSELNLSSLELGDSALYFCASSPRTRVYEQYFGPGTRLTVT.

This chain's CDR3 is CASSRSATTLNEQFF. CDR3 in DNA: TGCGCCAGCAGCCGGTCCGCGACTACCCTCAATGAGCAGTTCTTC. The chain is built from TRBV4-3 and TRBJ2-1; D perhaps matches TRBD2 (5 bases). Trimming removed 4 bases at V and 6 bases at J, with 16 bases between. CDR3 length: 15 residues. CDR1 LGHNA and CDR2 YSLEER come from the germline V gene.

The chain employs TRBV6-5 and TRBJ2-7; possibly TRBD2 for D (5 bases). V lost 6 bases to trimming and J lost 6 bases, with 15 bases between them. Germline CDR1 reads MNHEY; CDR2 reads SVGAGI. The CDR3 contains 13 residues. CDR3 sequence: CASSRGSKGEQYF. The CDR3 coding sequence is TGTGCCAGCAGCCGCGGGTCCAAGGGCGAGCAGTACTTC.

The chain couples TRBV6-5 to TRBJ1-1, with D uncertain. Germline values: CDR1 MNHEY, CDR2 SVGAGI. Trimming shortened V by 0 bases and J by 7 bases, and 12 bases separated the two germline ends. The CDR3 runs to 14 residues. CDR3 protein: CASSYSTRTLEAFF. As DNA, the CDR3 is TGTGCCAGCAGTTACTCTACCCGGACTCTTGAAGCTTTCTTT.

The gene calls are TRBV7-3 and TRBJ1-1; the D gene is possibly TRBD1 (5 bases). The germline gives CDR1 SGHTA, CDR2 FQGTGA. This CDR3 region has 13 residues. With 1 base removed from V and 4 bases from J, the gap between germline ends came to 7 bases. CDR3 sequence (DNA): TGTGCCAGCAGCTTAAGACAGAGCACTGAAGCTTTCTTT. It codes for CASSLRQSTEAFF.

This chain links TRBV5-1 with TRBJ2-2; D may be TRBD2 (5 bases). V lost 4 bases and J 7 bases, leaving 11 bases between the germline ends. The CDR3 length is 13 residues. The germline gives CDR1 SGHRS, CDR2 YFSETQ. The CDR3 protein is CASSPPGSGELFF. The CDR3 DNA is TGCGCCAGCAGCCCCCCGGGAAGCGGGGAGCTGTTTTTT. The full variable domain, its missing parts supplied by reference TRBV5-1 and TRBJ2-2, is KAGVTQTPRYLIKTRGQQVTLSCSPISGHRSVSWYQQTPGQGLQFLFEYFSETQRNKGNFPGRFSGRQFSNSRSEMNVSTLELGDSALYLCASSPPGSGELFFGEGSRLTVL.

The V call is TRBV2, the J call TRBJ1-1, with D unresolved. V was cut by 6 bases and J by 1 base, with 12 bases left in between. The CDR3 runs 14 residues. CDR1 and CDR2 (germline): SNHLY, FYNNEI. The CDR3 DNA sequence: TGTGCCAGCAGCGACCTTAACAGGAACACTGAAGCTTTCTTT. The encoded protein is CASSDLNRNTEAFF.

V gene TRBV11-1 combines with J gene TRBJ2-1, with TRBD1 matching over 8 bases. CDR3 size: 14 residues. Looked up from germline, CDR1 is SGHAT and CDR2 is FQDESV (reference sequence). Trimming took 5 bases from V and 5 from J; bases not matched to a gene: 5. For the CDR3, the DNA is TGTGCCAGCAGCAGGTGGGACAGGAACAATGAGCAGTTCTTC. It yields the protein CASSRWDRNNEQFF.

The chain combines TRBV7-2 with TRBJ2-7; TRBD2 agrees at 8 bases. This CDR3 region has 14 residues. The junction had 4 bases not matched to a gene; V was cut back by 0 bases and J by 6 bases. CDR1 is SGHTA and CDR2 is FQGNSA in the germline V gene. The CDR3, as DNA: TGTGCCAGCAGCTTAGCTGGACTAGCATCCGAGCAGTACTTC. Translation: CASSLAGLASEQYF.

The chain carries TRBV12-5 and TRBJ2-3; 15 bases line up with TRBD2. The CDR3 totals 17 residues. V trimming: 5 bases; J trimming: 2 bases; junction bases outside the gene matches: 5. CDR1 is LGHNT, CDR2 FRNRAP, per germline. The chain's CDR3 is CASGPGLAGGPTDTQYF. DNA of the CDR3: TGTGCTAGTGGTCCCGGACTAGCGGGAGGGCCCACAGATACGCAGTATTTT.

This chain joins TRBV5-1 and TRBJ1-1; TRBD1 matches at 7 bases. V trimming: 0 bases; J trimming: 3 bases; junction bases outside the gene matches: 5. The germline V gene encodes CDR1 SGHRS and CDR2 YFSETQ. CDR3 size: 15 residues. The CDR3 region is CASSLGTGAYTEAFF. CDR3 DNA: TGCGCCAGCAGCTTGGGGACAGGAGCGTACACTGAAGCTTTCTTT.

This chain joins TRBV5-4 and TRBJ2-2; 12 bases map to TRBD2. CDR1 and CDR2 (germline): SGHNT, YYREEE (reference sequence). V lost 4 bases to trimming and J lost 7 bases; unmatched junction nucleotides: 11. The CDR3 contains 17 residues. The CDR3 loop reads CASSNGLAGFQGGELFF. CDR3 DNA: TGTGCCAGCAGCAATGGACTAGCGGGGTTCCAGGGCGGGGAGCTGTTTTTT.